The next 14 T cell receptor beta chains were all read from a single sample in a study of beta chain features in type 1 diabetes. The study's findings and limits: All four CD4+ subsets of Type 1 diabetes patients contained TCRB CDR3s that were moderately but significantly shorter.

What was sequenced were expressed TCRB transcripts, since all of the isolated RNA had been reverse transcribed. The assay was immunoSEQ multiplex PCR, and TCRdb's table has in-frame clones only and misses some. The data hold roughly 230,000 clones, with 11% observed a single time. These TCRs are of unknown antigen specificity. Material for sequencing was naive CD4+ T cells from blood. These receptors all stem from a man aged 30 to 45 with type 1 diabetes.

This clone turned up a few times. V and J are TRBV5-4 and TRBJ2-1; D call uncertain. V lost 0 bases, J lost 9 bases, and 16 bases lay in between. Germline-derived CDR1 and CDR2 are SGHNT and YYREEE (reference sequence). The CDR3 sequence is 15 residues long. CDR3 loop: CASSLDYTVSGEQFF. Here the CDR3 DNA reads TGTGCCAGCAGCTTGGATTATACTGTGTCGGGTGAGCAGTTCTTC.

This clone was seen a few times. The CDR3 loop reads CSPYTNTEAFF. Written as DNA, the CDR3 is TGCAGCCCGTACACGAACACTGAAGCTTTCTTT. V usage is TRBV20-1 and J usage is TRBJ1-1; no reliable D call. This CDR3 comprises 11 residues. Germline V lookup: CDR1 DFQATT, CDR2 SNEGSKA (reference sequence).

V usage is TRBV5-5 and J usage is TRBJ1-2; D is perhaps TRBD1 (5 bases). V was clipped by 0 bases and J by 4 bases, with 13 bases between them. The CDR3 consists of 15 residues. Germline values: CDR1 SGHKS, CDR2 YYEKEE (reference sequence). The CDR3 region has the DNA TGTGCCAGCAGCTTGGAGTGGGGCAGCCGCTATGGCTACACCTTC. It is translated as CASSLEWGSRYGYTF. The full variable domain, completed using reference TRBV5-5 and TRBJ1-2, is DAGVTQSPTHLIKTRGQQVTLRCSPISGHKSVSWYQQVLGQGPQFIFQYYEKEERGRGNFPDRFSARQFPNYSSELNVNALLLGDSALYLCASSLEWGSRYGYTFGSGTRLTVV.

The chain is built from TRBV4-1 and TRBJ1-6; weak D call: TRBD1 (6 bases). CDR3 size: 16 residues. The germline gives CDR1 MGHRA, CDR2 YSYEKL. V lost 1 base and J 5 bases, leaving 12 bases between the germline ends. The DNA for the CDR3 is TGCGCCAGCAGCCAAGTACTAGGACAGCATAATTCACCCCTCCACTTT. Its translation is CASSQVLGQHNSPLHF.

The CDR3 here is CASSLSSSYNEQFF. The CDR3 nucleotides are TGTGCCAGCAGCTTAAGCAGCTCCTACAATGAGCAGTTCTTC. This chain joins TRBV7-3 and TRBJ2-1; D remains unclear. This CDR3 is 14 amino acids long. Per the germline V gene, CDR1 is SGHTA and CDR2 is FQGTGA. V was trimmed by 1 base and J by 0 bases, leaving 4 bases between them.

Note on this clone: Other nucleotide sequences in the sample specify the same CDR3. This CDR3 is CASSLDRDYEQYF. CDR3 nucleotide sequence: TGCGCCAGCAGCTTGGACAGGGATTACGAGCAGTACTTC. This rearrangement joins TRBV5-1 to TRBJ2-7, with D possibly matching TRBD1 (6 bases). The CDR3 contains 13 residues. The germline gives CDR1 SGHRS, CDR2 YFSETQ. Trimming took off 0 bases at V and 4 bases at J, with 8 bases between the two ends.

The chain uses TRBV6-1 and TRBJ2-2; the D is unclear. The V gene's germline CDR1 is MNHNS and CDR2 SASEGT. The CDR3 sequence is 12 residues long. With 6 bases removed from V and 6 bases from J, the gap between germline ends came to 8 bases. Here the CDR3 DNA reads TGTGCCAGCAGCCAGTGGCCCGGGGAGCTGTTTTTT. It is translated as CASSQWPGELFF.

The chain recombines TRBV30 with TRBJ1-4; 7 nucleotides line up with TRBD1. The length of the CDR3 is 13 residues. Germline V gives CDR1 GTSNPN, CDR2 SVGIG (reference sequence). After removal of 5 bases from V and 4 bases from J, the junction contained 4 bases not matched to a gene. DNA for the CDR3: TGTGCCTGGGGTGGACAGGTTAATGAAAAACTGTTTTTT. Its translation is CAWGGQVNEKLFF.

This clone occurred a few times. The chain recombines TRBV29-1 with TRBJ1-1; the match to TRBD1 covers 10 bases. V lost 4 bases, J lost 4 bases, and 6 bases stayed unmatched. The CDR3 is made up of 14 amino acids. The germline CDR1 and CDR2 sequences are SQVTM and ANQGSEA. The DNA for the CDR3 is TGCAGCGTTGGAGGGACAGGGGCCGGCACTGAAGCTTTCTTT. Its translation: CSVGGTGAGTEAFF.

This clone was found a few times. This chain joins TRBV19 and TRBJ1-1; a weak D match, TRBD1 (6 bases). CDR3 length: 15 residues. V lost 5 bases and J 1 base, leaving 14 bases between the germline ends. CDR1 is LNHDA, CDR2 SQIVND, per germline (reference sequence). CDR3 sequence (DNA): TGTGCCAGTAGTTGGGGCGACAGGACGAACACTGAAGCTTTCTTT. As protein: CASSWGDRTNTEAFF.

This clone showed up just a few times. The CDR3 nucleotides are TGCAGTGCTATATTAGATACGCAGTATTTT. Its protein product is CSAILDTQYF. The V call is TRBV20-1, the J call TRBJ2-3; D ambiguous. The germline V gene encodes CDR1 DFQATT and CDR2 SNEGSKA (reference sequence). There are 10 residues in the CDR3. Trimming stripped 4 bases from V and 5 bases from J, with 4 bases between.

This chain connects TRBV2 to TRBJ2-4; 10 bases fit TRBD1. The junction had 7 bases not matched to a gene; V was cut back by 6 bases and J by 5 bases. Germline CDR1 SNHLY, CDR2 FYNNEI. The CDR3 loop spans 15 amino acids. The CDR3 region has the DNA TGTGCCAGCAGGGCCGGGACAGGGGACCAAAACATTCAGTACTTC. Its translation: CASRAGTGDQNIQYF.

The CDR3 nucleotides read TGCGCCAGCAGCCCGCAGGGCACAGATACGCAGTATTTT. The encoded protein is CASSPQGTDTQYF. This rearrangement joins TRBV5-1 to TRBJ2-3; D call uncertain. CDR1 is SGHRS and CDR2 is YFSETQ in the germline V gene. This CDR3 is built from 13 residues. Trimming pared 4 bases from V and 1 base from J, leaving 7 bases between.

This clone was detected a few times. V usage is TRBV25-1 and J usage is TRBJ1-5; D remains unclear. V dropped 5 bases and J dropped 7 bases, with 9 bases sitting between them. This CDR3 contains 12 residues. From germline, CDR1 is MGHDK and CDR2 SYGVNS. CDR3: CASSFGGQPQHF. The CDR3 DNA reads as TGTGCCAGCAGTTTTGGTGGCCAGCCCCAGCATTTT.